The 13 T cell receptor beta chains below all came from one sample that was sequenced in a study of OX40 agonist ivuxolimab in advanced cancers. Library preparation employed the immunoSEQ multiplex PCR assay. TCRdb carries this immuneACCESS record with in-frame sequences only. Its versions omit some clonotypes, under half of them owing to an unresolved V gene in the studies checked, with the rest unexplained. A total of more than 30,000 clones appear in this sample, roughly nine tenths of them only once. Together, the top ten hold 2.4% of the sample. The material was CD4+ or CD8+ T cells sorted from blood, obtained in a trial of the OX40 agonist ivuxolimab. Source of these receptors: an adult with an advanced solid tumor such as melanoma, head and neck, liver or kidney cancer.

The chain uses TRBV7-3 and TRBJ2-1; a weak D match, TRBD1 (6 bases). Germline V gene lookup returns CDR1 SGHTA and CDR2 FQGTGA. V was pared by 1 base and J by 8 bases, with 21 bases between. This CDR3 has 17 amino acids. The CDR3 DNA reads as TGTGCCAGCAGCTTAATACGCGTGGGCCAGGGGAAGGATGAGCAGTTCTTC. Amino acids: CASSLIRVGQGKDEQFF.

CDR3 coding DNA: TGTGCCAGCAGCTCCTCTCCGCCCGCGAACACTGAAGCTTTCTTT. Amino acids: CASSSSPPANTEAFF. The chain carries TRBV7-9 and TRBJ1-1; no definite D call. CDR3 size: 15 residues. The germline V gene has CDR1 SEHNR and CDR2 FQNEAQ (reference sequence). V was pared by 4 bases and J by 1 base, with 13 bases between.

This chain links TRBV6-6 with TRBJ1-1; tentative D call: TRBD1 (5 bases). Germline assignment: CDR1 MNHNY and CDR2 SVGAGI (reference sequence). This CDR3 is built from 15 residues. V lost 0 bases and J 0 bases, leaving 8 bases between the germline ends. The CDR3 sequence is CASSYSRGMNTEAFF. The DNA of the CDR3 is TGTGCCAGCAGTTACTCGCGGGGCATGAACACTGAAGCTTTCTTT.

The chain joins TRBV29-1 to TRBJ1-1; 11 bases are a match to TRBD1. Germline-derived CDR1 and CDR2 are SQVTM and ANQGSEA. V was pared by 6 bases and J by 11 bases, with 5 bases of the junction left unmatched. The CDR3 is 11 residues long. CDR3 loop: CSVVGTGGAFF. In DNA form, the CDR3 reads TGCAGCGTCGTTGGGACAGGGGGGGCTTTCTTT.

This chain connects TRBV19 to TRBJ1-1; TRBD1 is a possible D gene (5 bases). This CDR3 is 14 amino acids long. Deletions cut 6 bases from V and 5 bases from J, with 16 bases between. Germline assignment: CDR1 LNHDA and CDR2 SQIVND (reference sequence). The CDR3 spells CASRIRGGRTEAFF. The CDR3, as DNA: TGTGCCAGTAGGATACGGGGGGGTAGAACTGAAGCTTTCTTT.

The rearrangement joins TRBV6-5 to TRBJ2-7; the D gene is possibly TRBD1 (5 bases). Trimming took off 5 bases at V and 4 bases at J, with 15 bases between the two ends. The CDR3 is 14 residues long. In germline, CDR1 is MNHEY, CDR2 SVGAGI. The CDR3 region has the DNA TGTGCCAGCAGTCCTACCTGGGGCCCATACGAGCAGTACTTC. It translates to CASSPTWGPYEQYF.

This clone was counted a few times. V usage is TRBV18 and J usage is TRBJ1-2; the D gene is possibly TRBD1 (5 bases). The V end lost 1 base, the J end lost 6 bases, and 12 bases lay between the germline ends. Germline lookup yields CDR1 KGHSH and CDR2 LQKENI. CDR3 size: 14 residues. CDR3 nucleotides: TGTGCCAGCTCACCACGGATCAGGGAGGATGGCTACACCTTC. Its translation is CASSPRIREDGYTF.

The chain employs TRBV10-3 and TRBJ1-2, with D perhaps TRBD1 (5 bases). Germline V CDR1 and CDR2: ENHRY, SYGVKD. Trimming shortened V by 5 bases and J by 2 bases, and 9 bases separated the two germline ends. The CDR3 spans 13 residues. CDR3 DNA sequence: TGTGCCATCAGTAGGGACGGAAACTATGGCTACACCTTC. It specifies CAISRDGNYGYTF.

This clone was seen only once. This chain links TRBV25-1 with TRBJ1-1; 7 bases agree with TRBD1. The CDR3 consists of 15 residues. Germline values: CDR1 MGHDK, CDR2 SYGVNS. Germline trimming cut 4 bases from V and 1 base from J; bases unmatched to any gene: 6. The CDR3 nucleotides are TGTGCCAGCAGTGGCCGACAGGGACGGAACACTGAAGCTTTCTTT. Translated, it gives CASSGRQGRNTEAFF. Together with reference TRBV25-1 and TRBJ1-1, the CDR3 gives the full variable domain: EADIYQTPRYLVIGTGKKITLECSQTMGHDKMYWYQQDPGMELHLIHYSYGVNSTEKGDLSSESTVSRIRTEHFPLTLESARPSHTSQYLCASSGRQGRNTEAFFGQGTRLTVV.

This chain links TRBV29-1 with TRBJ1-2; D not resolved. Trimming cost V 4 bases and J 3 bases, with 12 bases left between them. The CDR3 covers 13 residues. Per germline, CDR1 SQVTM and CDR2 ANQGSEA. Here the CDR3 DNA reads TGCAGCGTTGGAGAGGAGGGTTACTATGGCTACACCTTC. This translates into CSVGEEGYYGYTF. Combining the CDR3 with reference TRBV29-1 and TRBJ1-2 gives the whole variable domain SAVISQKPSRDICQRGTSLTIQCQVDSQVTMMFWYRQQPGQSLTLIATANQGSEATYESGFVIDKFPISRPNLTFSTLTVSNMSPEDSSIYLCSVGEEGYYGYTFGSGTRLTVV.

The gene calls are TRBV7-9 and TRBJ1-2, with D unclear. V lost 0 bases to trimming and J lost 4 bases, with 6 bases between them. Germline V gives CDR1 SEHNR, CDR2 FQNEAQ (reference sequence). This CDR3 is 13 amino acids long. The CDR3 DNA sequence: TGTGCCAGCAGCTTAGCAGGTTTCTATGGCTACACCTTC. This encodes CASSLAGFYGYTF.

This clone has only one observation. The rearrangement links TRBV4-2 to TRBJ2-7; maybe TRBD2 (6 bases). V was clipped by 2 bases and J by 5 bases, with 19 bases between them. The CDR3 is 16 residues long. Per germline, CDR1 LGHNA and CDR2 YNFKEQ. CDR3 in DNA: TGTGCCAGCAGCCAATCCGGCGGGAAGGGGCCGGACGAGCAGTACTTC. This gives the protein CASSQSGGKGPDEQYF.

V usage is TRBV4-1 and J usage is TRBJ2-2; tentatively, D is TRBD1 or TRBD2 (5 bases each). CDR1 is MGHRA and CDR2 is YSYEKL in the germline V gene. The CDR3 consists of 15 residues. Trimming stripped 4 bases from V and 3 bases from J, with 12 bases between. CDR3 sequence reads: CASSLAGTDTGELFF. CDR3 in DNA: TGCGCCAGCAGCCTAGCTGGGACGGACACCGGGGAGCTGTTTTTT.